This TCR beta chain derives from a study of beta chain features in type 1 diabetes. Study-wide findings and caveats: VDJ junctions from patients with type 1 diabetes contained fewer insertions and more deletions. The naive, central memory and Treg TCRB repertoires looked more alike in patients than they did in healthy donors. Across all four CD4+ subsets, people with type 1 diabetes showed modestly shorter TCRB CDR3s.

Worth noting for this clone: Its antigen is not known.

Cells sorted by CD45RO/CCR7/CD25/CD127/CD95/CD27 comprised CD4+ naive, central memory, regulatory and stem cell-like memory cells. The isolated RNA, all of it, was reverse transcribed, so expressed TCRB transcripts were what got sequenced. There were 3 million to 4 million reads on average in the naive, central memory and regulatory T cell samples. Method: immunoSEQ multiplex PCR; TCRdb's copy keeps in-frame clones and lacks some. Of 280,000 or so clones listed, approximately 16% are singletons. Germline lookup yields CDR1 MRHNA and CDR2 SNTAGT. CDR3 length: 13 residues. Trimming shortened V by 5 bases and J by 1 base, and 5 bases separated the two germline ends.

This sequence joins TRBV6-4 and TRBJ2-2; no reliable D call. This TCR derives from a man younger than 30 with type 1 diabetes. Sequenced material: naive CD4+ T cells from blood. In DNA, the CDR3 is TGTGCCAGCAGTCTAGAGAACACCGGGGAGCTGTTTTTT. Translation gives CASSLENTGELFF.